This T cell receptor (beta chain) comes out of a study of Graves' ophthalmopathy and Graves' hyperthyroidism. Amplification of the TCR beta CDR3 regions used RNA transcripts (as template). HTBI primers were used in a first-round RT-PCR, which preceded a second-round multiplex PCR. Via MiXCR, TCRdb re-called the multiplex PCR reads, giving one row per CDR3 protein. The table records about 400,000 distinct CDR3 sequences, about 21% of them present only once. The germline gives CDR1 MDHEN, CDR2 SYDVKM. The V gene lost 3 bases and the J gene lost 10 bases, with 12 bases spanning the gap. The CDR3 length is 12 residues. This clonotype was observed many times.

The receptor was derived from a young woman with stable Graves' hyperthyroidism. The gene calls are TRBV28 and TRBJ1-1; tentatively, D is TRBD1 (5 bases). The sample comprised peripheral blood. The CDR3 is CASSFRGGLAFF. The CDR3 DNA reads TGTGCCAGCAGTTTTCGTGGGGGTTTAGCTTTCTTT.